This TCR beta chain originates from a study of blood T cells in healthy people across ages. In this sample, this clonotype turned up a few times. Its specificity is unknown. Healthy Russian Caucasian donors spanned ages roughly 6 to 90 years. There were at least 6 micrograms of total RNA extracted from every sample. V gave up 6 bases and J gave up 4 bases, with 13 bases separating them. Germline V gives CDR1 SQVTM, CDR2 ANQGSEA. The CDR3 runs 12 residues. Whole-study results and caveats: It was not known whether donors were CMV positive (a possible confounder of expanded clonotype changes).

Primers used in a second PCR of about 6 to 12 cycles were a sample-barcoded 5' primer and a J-beta primer mix. TCRdb re-analysed the 5' RACE reads in MiXCR, keeping a single row per CDR3 protein. This sample has 1.8 million or so distinct CDR3 sequences; about two fifths occur once, and the top ten carry about 21%. This chain connects TRBV29-1 to TRBJ2-7; D may be TRBD1 (5 bases). The sample comprised blood. The origin of this receptor is a human donor in good health. The CDR3 spells CSVSDTGYEQYF. CDR3 sequence (DNA): TGCAGCGTCTCCGACACAGGATACGAGCAGTACTTC.